This T cell receptor (beta chain) appears in the sequencing data of a study of OX40 agonist ivuxolimab in advanced cancers. Turning to the overall study: Ivuxolimab was an agonistic, fully human IgG2 monoclonal antibody directed against OX40 (CD134), a costimulatory receptor. Intravenous ivuxolimab was administered to patients every 2 weeks at six dose levels: 0.01, 0.1, 0.3, 1.5, 3 and 10 mg/kg. Of the approximately 54 dose-escalation patients, hepatocellular carcinoma was present in 19, melanoma in some 15, renal cell carcinoma in 9 and head and neck cancer in 9. In the dose-escalation cohort, more than 75% of patients were male, and the mean age was approximately 64 years, with a range of roughly 20 to 79. Prior anti-PD-1, anti-PD-L1 or anti-CTLA-4 therapy was permitted, and checkpoint inhibitors had been received by around 40% of dose-escalation patients. Three dose-escalation patients achieved partial responses, one with hepatocellular carcinoma and two with cutaneous melanoma. Peripheral TCRbeta sequencing aimed to test whether ivuxolimab altered TCR sequence diversity and caused clonal T-cell expansion. The paper covers the monotherapy dose-escalation part of the phase I ivuxolimab trial, which included N of about 50 patients.

Genomic DNA was extracted from sorted cells for sequencing of the TCRbeta CDR3 region. The immunoSEQ Assay was used for sequencing of TCRbeta CDR3 regions. The clones in this table, taken by TCRdb from immuneACCESS, are in-frame only. Not every clone is retained; where verified, under half of the shortfall comes from an unresolved V gene, and the cause of the rest is unknown. The table for this sample lists roughly 80,000 clones; roughly 80% of them were counted only once. The ten largest clonotypes hold around 2% of the sample. Notes on this clone: Which antigen it targets is not known. No per-base quality is available; no much larger clone lies one base away.

The trial excluded patients who had a history of autoimmune disease or who were on systemic immunosuppression. Peripheral blood for TCR sequencing was drawn from every dose cohort at baseline, at cycle 4 day 1 and at cycle 7 day 1. Samples came from an open-label, multicenter, first-in-human phase I dose-escalation trial of ivuxolimab. Adults with locally advanced or metastatic head and neck squamous cell, hepatocellular, melanoma or renal cell carcinoma were enrolled in the trial. Before TCR sequencing, CD4+ T cells and CD8+ T cells were sorted from peripheral blood as separate populations. V and J are truncated by 2 bases and 9 bases respectively, leaving an intervening sequence of 17 bases. The germline V gene yields ENHRY for CDR1 and SYGVKD for CDR2. Its CDR3 holds 15 amino acids, cysteine through phenylalanine. Kept here is only the CDR3 DNA, which spans 45 bases and is read in frame from base 1.

Overall results and qualifications from the work: The antigen specificity of the peripheral T cells that underwent clonal expansion was not determined. Partial responders in the 0.1-3.0 mg/kg groups had among the lowest normalized peripheral clonal expansion, especially among CD8+ T cells. Low levels of normalized T-cell clonal expansion were also seen in some patients who did not respond. After ivuxolimab, CD8+ T cells had more expanded clones than CD4+ T cells on average. At doses from 0.1 to 3.0 mg/kg, clonal expansion was seen in both CD4+ and CD8+ blood T cells between baseline and week 6.

The clonotype comes from an adult with an advanced solid tumor such as melanoma, head and neck, liver or kidney cancer. The V gene is TRBV10-3 and the J gene is TRBJ2-1; TRBD2 is perhaps the D gene, given 6 matching bases. This specimen consisted of CD4+ or CD8+ T cells sorted from blood, obtained in a trial of the OX40 agonist ivuxolimab. The nucleotides are TGTGCCATCAGTGAGGCCCAACTAGCTACCCCTGAGCAGTTCTTC. Protein translation: CAISEAQLATPEQFF.